This TCR beta chain was observed in a study of blood T cell repertoires in COVID-19. Original processing methods: The assay estimated nucleated cells by amplifying reference gene primers. The table came from immunoSEQ multiplex PCR; TCRdb's copy has only in-frame clones and leaves some out. V and J calls and clone size follow that table, whereas D and trimming were derived from the DNA. Here the sample spans roughly 160,000 clones, approximately 90% being singletons. Germline values: CDR1 SQVTM, CDR2 ANQGSEA. This CDR3 comprises 11 residues. V was shortened by 7 bases and J by 8 bases, with 14 bases between the two germline ends.

The sample was peripheral blood. The V call is TRBV29-1, the J call TRBJ1-1; tentative D call: TRBD1 (6 bases). This receptor was taken from a man aged 18-30 years with acute or convalescent COVID-19. The CDR3 reads CSGGTGLEAFF. CDR3 nucleotides: TGCAGCGGAGGAACAGGGCTCGAAGCTTTCTTT.